Each of the 24 T cell receptor beta chains below was sequenced from the same sample in a study of regulatory T cells in long-lasting Graves disease. Time point indicated: newly diagnosed GD, antithyroid drugs for less than 3 months. Isolated PBMC RNA provided the starting material for the TCR library. Arm-PCR of CDR3 regions with iRepertoire HTBI primers generated TCR beta libraries. TCRdb recomputed calls from the multiplex PCR reads with MiXCR, one row per CDR3 protein. The table records around 400,000 distinct CDR3 sequences, around 16% of them present only once. The specimen was peripheral blood mononuclear cells (PBMCs), collected at new diagnosis, from a patient treated with antithyroid drugs. The origin of the receptors is a female donor with Graves disease.

CDR3 sequence (DNA): TGTGCCAGCAGCCCTCCCTTAGCGGGAGAAGCAGTCAATGAGCAGTTCTTC. It yields the protein CASSPPLAGEAVNEQFF. The V call is TRBV14, the J call TRBJ2-1; 9 bases align to TRBD2. After removal of 4 bases from V and 6 bases from J, the junction contained 13 bases not matched to a gene. Germline V gene sequence: CDR1 SGHDN, CDR2 FVKESK. The CDR3 consists of 17 residues.

The chain employs TRBV2 and TRBJ2-7; 13 bases match TRBD2. The CDR3 runs to 14 residues. From germline, CDR1 is SNHLY and CDR2 FYNNEI. Trimming removed 6 bases from V and 5 bases from J; junction bases left unmatched: 4. The chain's CDR3 is CASSGLAGDHEQYF. As DNA, the CDR3 is TGTGCCAGCAGCGGACTAGCGGGGGACCACGAGCAGTACTTC.

This clonotype is deemed medium-sized (0.01 to 0.1%). CDR3 protein: CSVRQGAAEAFF. DNA of the CDR3: TGCAGCGTTCGACAGGGGGCGGCTGAAGCTTTCTTT. V usage is TRBV29-1 and J usage is TRBJ1-1; TRBD1 aligns across 10 bases. The trim removed 5 bases at V and 6 bases at J, leaving 3 bases unmatched. This CDR3 is 12 amino acids long. Germline CDR1 SQVTM, CDR2 ANQGSEA.

V usage is TRBV20-1 and J usage is TRBJ2-5; a possible D gene is TRBD2 (5 bases). Between the trimmed V and J ends, which lost 0 bases and 5 bases, there was a span of 16 bases. Germline V gene data show CDR1 as DFQATT and CDR2 as SNEGSKA (reference sequence). This CDR3 comprises 15 residues. The CDR3 coding sequence is TGCAGTGCTAGAGATCCGGGGTTTCAGTCGGAGACCCAGTACTTC. It yields the protein CSARDPGFQSETQYF.

This clonotype has a count of ten or more. The chain employs TRBV7-2 and TRBJ1-1, with 8 bases matching TRBD1. The CDR3 has 15 residues. In germline, CDR1 is SGHTA, CDR2 FQGNSA. V dropped 6 bases and J dropped 2; count of bases not matched to a gene: 8. The CDR3 protein is CASSRLDRGNTEAFF. The DNA of the CDR3 is TGTGCCAGCAGTCGTCTTGACAGGGGAAACACTGAAGCTTTCTTT.

This clonotype was seen repeatedly, ten times or more. The chain recombines TRBV7-8 with TRBJ2-4, with 7 bases lining up with TRBD2. The CDR3 extends over 18 amino acids. In germline, CDR1 is SGHVS, CDR2 FQNEAQ. The ends lost 1 base at V and 8 bases at J; junction bases unmatched: 17. The CDR3 reads CASSLVNWRELSRDIQYF. CDR3 DNA: TGTGCCAGCAGCTTAGTCAATTGGCGGGAGTTATCAAGAGACATTCAGTACTTC.

The V gene is TRBV19, the J gene TRBJ2-1; the match to TRBD2 covers 11 bases. The CDR3 totals 16 residues. Germline CDR1 is LNHDA and CDR2 is SQIVND (reference sequence). J gave up 5 bases and V 4 bases, and 7 bases lay outside the gene matches. CDR3 DNA: TGTGCCAGTAGTACAATAGCGGGAGGGCTCCACAATGAGCAGTTCTTC. As protein: CASSTIAGGLHNEQFF. The variable domain in full, completed from reference TRBV19 and TRBJ2-1, reads DGGITQSPKYLFRKEGQNVTLSCEQNLNHDAMYWYRQDPGQGLRLIYYSQIVNDFQKGDIAEGYSVSREKKESFPLTVTSAQKNPTAFYLCASSTIAGGLHNEQFFGPGTRLTVL.

The chain carries TRBV10-1 and TRBJ2-3, with 9 bases matching TRBD1. This CDR3 contains 16 residues. V was pared by 2 bases and J by 3 bases, with 6 bases of the junction left unmatched. The germline V gene encodes CDR1 WNHNN and CDR2 SYGVQD (reference sequence). CDR3 in DNA: TGCGCCAGCAGTGAGAGTGTCGGACAGGGGACAGATACGCAGTATTTT. It encodes CASSESVGQGTDTQYF.

This clonotype was counted ten times or more. V gene TRBV5-1 combines with J gene TRBJ2-7; D is perhaps TRBD2 (6 bases). Germline CDR1 is SGHRS and CDR2 is YFSETQ. The CDR3 loop spans 15 amino acids. The ends were cut back, 5 bases at V and 4 bases at J, with 19 bases in the middle. The CDR3 sequence is CASREGWAIAYEQYF. The DNA for the CDR3 is TGCGCCAGCAGGGAGGGGTGGGCCATCGCTTACGAGCAGTACTTC.

This clonotype came up many times. This chain connects TRBV6-1 to TRBJ1-2, with D maybe TRBD1 (6 bases). The V end lost 2 bases, the J end lost 3 bases, and 10 bases lay between the germline ends. In germline, CDR1 is MNHNS, CDR2 SASEGT. CDR3 length: 14 amino acids. The CDR3 DNA reads TGTGCCAGCAGTGAAATGGACAGCCACTATGGCTACACCTTC. It translates to CASSEMDSHYGYTF.

The J gene is TRBJ2-3, the V gene TRBV7-9; 7 nucleotides agree with TRBD1. This CDR3 has 15 residues. CDR1 and CDR2 (germline): SEHNR, FQNEAQ (reference sequence). V trimming: 4 bases; J trimming: 6 bases; junction bases outside the gene matches: 10. The CDR3 here is CASSSQDRPRDTQYF. CDR3 DNA: TGTGCCAGCAGCTCCCAGGACAGGCCCCGGGATACGCAGTATTTT. The full variable domain, its missing parts supplied by reference TRBV7-9 and TRBJ2-3, is DTGVSQNPRHKITKRGQNVTFRCDPISEHNRLYWYRQTLGQGPEFLTYFQNEAQLEKSRLLSDRFSAERPKGSFSTLEIQRTEQGDSAMYLCASSSQDRPRDTQYFGPGTRLTVL.

This clonotype was picked up many times. The chain combines TRBV12-3 or TRBV12-4 with TRBJ1-2, with D perhaps matching TRBD1 (5 bases). This CDR3 has 16 amino acids. V dropped 5 bases and J dropped 1 base, with 17 bases sitting between them. The CDR3 is CASSPAGQELNYGYTF. The DNA for the CDR3 is TGTGCCAGCAGTCCGGCGGGGCAGGAGCTTAACTATGGCTACACCTTC.

This clonotype was counted a few times. The V and J genes are TRBV12-3 or TRBV12-4 and TRBJ1-5; 10 nucleotides align to TRBD1. With 6 bases clipped from V and 5 bases from J, the junction kept 7 bases outside the gene matches. The CDR3 loop spans 15 amino acids. CDR3 sequence reads: CASSPTGGLYQPQHF. The CDR3 region has the DNA TGTGCCAGCAGCCCGACAGGGGGCCTGTATCAGCCCCAGCATTTT.

At least ten counts were recorded for this clonotype. The CDR3 here is CASSLGGAAFNYGYTF. The CDR3 DNA follows: TGTGCCAGCAGCCTAGGAGGGGCAGCGTTCAACTATGGCTACACCTTC. The V call is TRBV9, the J call TRBJ1-2; possibly TRBD1 for D (5 bases). This CDR3 region has 16 residues. Germline V gives CDR1 SGDLS, CDR2 YYNGEE. V lost 4 bases, J lost 2 bases, and 18 bases lay in between.

The chain uses TRBV7-2 and TRBJ2-7; 15 bases agree with TRBD2. After removal of 1 base from V and 6 bases from J, the junction contained 7 bases not matched to a gene. Per germline, CDR1 SGHTA and CDR2 FQGNSA. The CDR3 is made up of 17 amino acids. CDR3 in amino acids: CASSLGTSGRAVTEQYF. CDR3 bases: TGTGCCAGCAGCTTAGGGACTAGCGGGAGGGCCGTTACCGAGCAGTACTTC.

This clonotype was recorded a few times. The CDR3 DNA reads as TGCGCCAGCAGCCAAGAACTAGCGGGAGACGAGCAGTACTTC. It encodes CASSQELAGDEQYF. The V gene is TRBV4-3, the J gene TRBJ2-7, with 11 nucleotides matching TRBD2. Looked up from germline, CDR1 is LGHNA and CDR2 is YSLEER. This CDR3 region has 14 residues. Trimming cost V 0 bases and J 5 bases; bases outside gene matches: 0.

V and J are TRBV18 and TRBJ2-7; 8 nucleotides line up with TRBD2. The CDR3 contains 15 residues. Germline loops: CDR1 KGHSH, CDR2 LQKENI. The J segment lost 0 bases and the V segment lost 3 bases, leaving 4 bases of the junction unmatched. This CDR3 is CASSPQRENSYEQYF. CDR3 DNA sequence: TGTGCCAGCTCACCGCAGCGGGAGAACTCCTACGAGCAGTACTTC.

The chain carries TRBV12-3 or TRBV12-4 and TRBJ2-7; 9 bases agree with TRBD2. V shed 1 base, J shed 4 bases, and the junction held 5 bases outside the gene matches. This CDR3 contains 15 residues. In nucleotides, the CDR3 is TGTGCCAGCAGTTTAGTTGGTAGCGGGAGATACGAGCAGTACTTC. It yields the protein CASSLVGSGRYEQYF.

This clonotype was counted between two and nine times. The J gene is TRBJ2-2, the V gene TRBV4-1; D is unresolved. The CDR3 covers 14 residues. Germline CDR1 and CDR2: MGHRA and YSYEKL. The ends were cut back, 4 bases at V and 4 bases at J, with 10 bases in the middle. Here the CDR3 DNA reads TGCGCCAGCAGCCGGGATTTGGGCACCGGGGAGCTGTTTTTT. Its protein product is CASSRDLGTGELFF.

V usage is TRBV19 and J usage is TRBJ2-1; 7 bases are shared with TRBD2. The trim removed 7 bases at V and 4 bases at J, leaving 10 bases unmatched. This CDR3 region has 15 residues. The V gene's germline CDR1 is LNHDA and CDR2 SQIVND (reference sequence). The CDR3 reads CASTDGSGVYNEQFF. In DNA form, the CDR3 reads TGTGCCAGTACCGATGGAAGCGGGGTGTACAATGAGCAGTTCTTC.

This clonotype was found many times. The chain employs TRBV6-1 and TRBJ1-2; D is possibly TRBD1 (5 bases). Germline assignment: CDR1 MNHNS and CDR2 SASEGT. This CDR3 region has 11 residues. Trimming cost V 10 bases and J 2 bases, with 8 bases left between them. The CDR3 region is CATGANYGYTF. The CDR3 nucleotides are TGTGCCACCGGGGCCAACTATGGCTACACCTTC.

The chain has TRBV11-2 and TRBJ2-7, with D hard to call. The CDR3 has 15 amino acids. Trimming took off 1 base at V and 4 bases at J, with 14 bases between the two ends. Germline V lookup: CDR1 SGHAT, CDR2 FQNNGV. This chain's CDR3 is CASSLGTLGTYEQYF. In nucleotides, the CDR3 is TGTGCCAGCAGCTTAGGCACTCTAGGTACTTACGAGCAGTACTTC. The full variable domain, completed using reference TRBV11-2 and TRBJ2-7, is EAGVAQSPRYKIIEKRQSVAFWCNPISGHATLYWYQQILGQGPKLLIQFQNNGVVDDSQLPKDRFSAERLKGVDSTLKIQPAKLEDSAVYLCASSLGTLGTYEQYFGPGTRLTVT.

This clonotype was seen at least ten times. This CDR3 is CASRRDSYNEQFF. In DNA, the CDR3 is TGTGCCAGCAGGCGGGACAGCTACAATGAGCAGTTCTTC. This chain links TRBV3-1 with TRBJ2-1; D perhaps matches TRBD1 (7 bases). The CDR3 spans 13 residues. The V end was cut by 6 bases, the J end by 3 bases, with 9 bases between. Germline V CDR1 and CDR2: LGHDT, YNNKEL (reference sequence).

Many counts were recorded for this clonotype. The V and J genes are TRBV28 and TRBJ2-5; 10 bases are shared with TRBD2. The CDR3 runs 15 residues. The trim removed 2 bases at V and 2 bases at J, leaving 2 bases unmatched. The V gene's germline CDR1 is MDHEN and CDR2 SYDVKM. CDR3 sequence: CASSLASGRQETQYF. The CDR3 region has the DNA TGTGCCAGCAGTTTAGCTAGCGGGAGACAAGAGACCCAGTACTTC.